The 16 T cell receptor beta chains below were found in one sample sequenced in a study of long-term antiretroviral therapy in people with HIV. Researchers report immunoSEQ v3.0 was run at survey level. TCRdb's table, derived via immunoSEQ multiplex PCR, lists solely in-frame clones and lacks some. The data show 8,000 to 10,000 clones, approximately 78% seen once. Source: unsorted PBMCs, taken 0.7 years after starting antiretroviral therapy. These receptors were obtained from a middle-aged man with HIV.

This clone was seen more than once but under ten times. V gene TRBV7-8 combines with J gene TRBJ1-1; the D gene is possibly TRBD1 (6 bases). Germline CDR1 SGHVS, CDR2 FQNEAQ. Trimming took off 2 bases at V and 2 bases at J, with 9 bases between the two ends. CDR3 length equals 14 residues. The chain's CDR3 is CASSLRTVNTEAFF. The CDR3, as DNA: TGTGCCAGCAGCTTACGGACAGTTAACACTGAAGCTTTCTTT.

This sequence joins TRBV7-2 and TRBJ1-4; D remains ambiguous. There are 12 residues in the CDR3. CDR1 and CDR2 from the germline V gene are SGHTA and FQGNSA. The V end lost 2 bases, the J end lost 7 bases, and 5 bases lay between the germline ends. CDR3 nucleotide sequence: TGTGCCAGCAGCTTATATCGTGAAAAACTGTTTTTT. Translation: CASSLYREKLFF.

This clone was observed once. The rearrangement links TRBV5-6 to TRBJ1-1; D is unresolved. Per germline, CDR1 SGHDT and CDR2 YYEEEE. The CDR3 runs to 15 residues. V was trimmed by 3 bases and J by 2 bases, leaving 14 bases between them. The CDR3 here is CASSSYRHSNTEAFF. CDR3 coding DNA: TGTGCCAGCAGCTCCTACAGACATAGCAACACTGAAGCTTTCTTT. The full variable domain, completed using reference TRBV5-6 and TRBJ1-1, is DAGVTQSPTHLIKTRGQQVTLRCSPKSGHDTVSWYQQALGQGPQFIFQYYEEEERQRGNFPDRFSGHQFPNYSSELNVNALLLGDSALYLCASSSYRHSNTEAFFGQGTRLTVV.

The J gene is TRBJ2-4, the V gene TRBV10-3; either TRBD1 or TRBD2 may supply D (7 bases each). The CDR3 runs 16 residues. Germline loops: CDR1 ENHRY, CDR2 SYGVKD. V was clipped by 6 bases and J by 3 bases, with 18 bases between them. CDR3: CAIREGGGPFKNIQYF. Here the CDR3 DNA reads TGTGCCATCAGGGAGGGAGGGGGCCCCTTCAAAAACATTCAGTACTTC.

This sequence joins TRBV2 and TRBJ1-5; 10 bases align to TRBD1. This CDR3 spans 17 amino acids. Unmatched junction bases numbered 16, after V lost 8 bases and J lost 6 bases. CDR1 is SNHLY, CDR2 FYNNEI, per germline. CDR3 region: CASGSGTGVARAQPQHF. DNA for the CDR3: TGTGCCAGCGGATCCGGGACAGGGGTCGCCCGAGCTCAGCCCCAGCATTTT. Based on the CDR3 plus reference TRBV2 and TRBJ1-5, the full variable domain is EPEVTQTPSHQVTQMGQEVILRCVPISNHLYFYWYRQILGQKVEFLVSFYNNEISEKSEIFDDQFSVERPDGSNFTLKIRSTKLEDSAMYFCASGSGTGVARAQPQHFGDGTRLSIL.

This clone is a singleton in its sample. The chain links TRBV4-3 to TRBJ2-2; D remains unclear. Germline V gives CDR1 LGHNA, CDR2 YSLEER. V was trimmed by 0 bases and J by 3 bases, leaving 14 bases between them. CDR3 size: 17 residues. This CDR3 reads CASSQDTPGVHTGELFF. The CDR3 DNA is TGCGCCAGCAGCCAAGATACCCCTGGGGTTCACACCGGGGAGCTGTTTTTT.

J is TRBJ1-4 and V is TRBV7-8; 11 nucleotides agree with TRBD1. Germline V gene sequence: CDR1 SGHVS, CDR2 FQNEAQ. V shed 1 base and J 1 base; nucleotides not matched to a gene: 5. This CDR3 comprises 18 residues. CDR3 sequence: CASSLGPGTGGTNEKLFF. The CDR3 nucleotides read TGTGCCAGCAGCTTAGGTCCCGGGACAGGGGGAACTAATGAAAAACTGTTTTTT.

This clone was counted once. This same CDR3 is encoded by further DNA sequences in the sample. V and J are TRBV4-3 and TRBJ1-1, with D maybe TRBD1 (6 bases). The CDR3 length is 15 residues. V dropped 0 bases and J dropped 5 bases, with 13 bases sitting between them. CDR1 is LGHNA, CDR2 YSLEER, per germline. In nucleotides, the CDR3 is TGCGCCAGCAGCCAAGATCGGGGGGCGCGGACTGAAGCTTTCTTT. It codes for CASSQDRGARTEAFF.

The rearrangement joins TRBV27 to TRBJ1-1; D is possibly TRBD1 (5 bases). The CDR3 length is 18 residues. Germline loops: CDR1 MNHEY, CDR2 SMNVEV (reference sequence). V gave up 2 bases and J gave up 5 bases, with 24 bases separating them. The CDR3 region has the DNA TGTGCCAGCAGTTTAAAGTCGGCGGGGGAGGGATTTCGGACTGAAGCTTTCTTT. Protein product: CASSLKSAGEGFRTEAFF.

The CDR3 DNA is TGCAGCGCGGAGGCAGAGGGGCCCCCTGTTCAAGAGACCCAGTACTTC. Protein sequence: CSAEAEGPPVQETQYF. The chain recombines TRBV29-1 with TRBJ2-5; D is perhaps TRBD1 or TRBD2 (5 bases each). Per germline, CDR1 SQVTM and CDR2 ANQGSEA. This CDR3 has 16 residues. Deletions cut 7 bases from V and 2 bases from J, with 23 bases between.

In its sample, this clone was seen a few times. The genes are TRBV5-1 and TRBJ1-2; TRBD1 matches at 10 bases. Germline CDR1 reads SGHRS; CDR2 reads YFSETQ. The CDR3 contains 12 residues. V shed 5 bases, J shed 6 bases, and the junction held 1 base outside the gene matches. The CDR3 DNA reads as TGCGCCAGCAGGACAGGGGGCGATGGCTACACCTTC. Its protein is CASRTGGDGYTF.

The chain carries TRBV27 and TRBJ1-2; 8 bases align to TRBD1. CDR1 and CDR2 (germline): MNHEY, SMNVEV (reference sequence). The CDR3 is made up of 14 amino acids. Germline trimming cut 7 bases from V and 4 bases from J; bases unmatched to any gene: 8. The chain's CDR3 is CASKPGGAIYGYTF. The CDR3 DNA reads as TGTGCCAGCAAACCAGGGGGCGCGATCTATGGCTACACCTTC.

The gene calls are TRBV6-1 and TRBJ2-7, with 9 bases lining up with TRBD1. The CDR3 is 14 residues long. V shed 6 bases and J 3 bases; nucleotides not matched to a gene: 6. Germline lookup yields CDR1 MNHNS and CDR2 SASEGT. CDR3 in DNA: TGTGCCAGCAGCAAGTCGGGACAGGGCTACGAGCAGTACTTC. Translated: CASSKSGQGYEQYF.

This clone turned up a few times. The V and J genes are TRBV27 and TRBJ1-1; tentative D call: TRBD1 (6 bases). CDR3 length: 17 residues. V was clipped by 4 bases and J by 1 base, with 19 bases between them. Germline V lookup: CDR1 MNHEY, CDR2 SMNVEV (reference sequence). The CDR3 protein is CASSSFTSDSWNTEAFF. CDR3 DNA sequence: TGTGCCAGCAGTTCCTTTACATCGGACAGTTGGAACACTGAAGCTTTCTTT.

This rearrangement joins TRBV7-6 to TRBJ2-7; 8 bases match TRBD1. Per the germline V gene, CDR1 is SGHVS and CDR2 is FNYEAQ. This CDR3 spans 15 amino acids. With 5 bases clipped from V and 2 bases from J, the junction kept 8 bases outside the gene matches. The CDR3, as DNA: TGTGCCAGCAGCGCACACAGGGGGACAACCTACGAGCAGTACTTC. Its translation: CASSAHRGTTYEQYF.

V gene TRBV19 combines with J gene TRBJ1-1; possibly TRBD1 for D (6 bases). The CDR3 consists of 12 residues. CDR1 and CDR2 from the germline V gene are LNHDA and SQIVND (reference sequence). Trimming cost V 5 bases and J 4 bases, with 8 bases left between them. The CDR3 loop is CASSGGPTEAFF. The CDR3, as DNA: TGTGCCAGTAGTGGGGGGCCCACTGAAGCTTTCTTT.